The sequence of this TCR beta chain was determined in a study of blood T cells in healthy people across ages. Study-wide points: Unsorted PBMCs prevented conclusive naive versus antigen-experienced comparison. Versus aged donors, long-lived donors had higher diversity and more naive CD4+ cells. The unknown donor CMV status may have confounded expanded clonotype changes.

With a J-beta primer mix and a sample-barcoded 5' primer, a second PCR ran about 7 to 12 cycles. TCRdb analysed the 5' RACE reads with MiXCR anew, one entry per CDR3 protein. Of 650,000 to 800,000 distinct CDR3 sequences listed, 52% are singletons. Germline values: CDR1 ENHRY, CDR2 SYGVKD. This CDR3 has 12 residues. The V end was cut by 8 bases, the J end by 1 base, with 6 bases between. Comment on this clonotype: No antigen is known for it.

What was sequenced was blood. The clonotype was recovered from a woman aged 80 or older in good health. The chain employs TRBV10-3 and TRBJ1-5, with a weak D call TRBD1 (5 bases). The DNA of the CDR3 is TGTGCCATCCGGGACAGCAATCAGCCCCAGCATTTT. Protein product: CAIRDSNQPQHF.